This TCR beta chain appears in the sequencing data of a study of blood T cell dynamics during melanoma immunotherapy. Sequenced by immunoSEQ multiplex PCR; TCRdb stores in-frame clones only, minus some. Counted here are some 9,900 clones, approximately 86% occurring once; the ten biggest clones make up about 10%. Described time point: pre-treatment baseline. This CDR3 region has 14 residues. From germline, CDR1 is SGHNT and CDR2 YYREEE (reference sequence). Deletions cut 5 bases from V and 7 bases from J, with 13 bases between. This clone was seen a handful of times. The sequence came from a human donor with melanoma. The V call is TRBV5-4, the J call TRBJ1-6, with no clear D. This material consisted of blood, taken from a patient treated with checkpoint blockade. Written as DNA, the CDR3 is TGTGCCAGCAGTCGGATGGCGGACAATTCACCCCTCCACTTT. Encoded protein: CASSRMADNSPLHF.